The rows below give T cell receptor beta chains drawn from one sample of a study of shared clonotypes between healthy human individuals. Libraries were prepared by immunoSEQ multiplex PCR; TCRdb keeps only in-frame clonotypes and omits some of them. In the table there are about 2,100,000 clones, roughly 91% of which are singletons. The sample comprised naive CD8+ T cells from PBMCs. The origin of the receptors is a man aged 18 to 29 in good health. Some clones in this sample may be carry-over from other donors' samples. Each CDR3 is given with its conserved first and last residue.

cdr3_aa j_call v_call
CASSFYRDLIYEQYF TRBJ2-7 TRBV7-8
CASSDYSLNTEAFF TRBJ1-1 TRBV6-1
CASSQGGRELFF TRBJ1-4 TRBV4-1
CASSLGAGYEQYF TRBJ2-7 TRBV7-9
CASSVDRGSEQFF TRBJ2-1 TRBV9
CASSIIGQGYEQYF TRBJ2-7 TRBV19
CASSLLGFSNQPQHF TRBJ1-5 TRBV19
CASSGPLMGDQHGANVLTF TRBJ2-6 TRBV6-1
CASSSEGEPGGEQFF TRBJ2-1 TRBV5-4
CATTGRSLGEQYF TRBJ2-7 TRBV6-1
CASSVGGPYEQYF TRBJ2-7 TRBV9
CASSRRGGTEAFF TRBJ1-1 TRBV7-9
CASSLTRQGKTEAFF TRBJ1-1 TRBV7-3
CASRYSDTQYF TRBJ2-3 TRBV28
CSVVLAGRYGYTF TRBJ1-2 TRBV29-1
CASSSGLAGAYNEQFF TRBJ2-1 TRBV5-6
CASSPGRAGGPGELFF TRBJ2-2 TRBV4-2
CATAETGLARGTDTQYF TRBJ2-3 TRBV15
CASSFTGPNEQFF TRBJ2-1 TRBV7-9
CASSMLGAKGNQPQHF TRBJ1-5 TRBV19
CASSLALAGVRNNEQFF TRBJ2-1 TRBV7-9
CASSDGITNEQFF TRBJ2-1 TRBV9
CASSQTENTEAFF TRBJ1-1 TRBV14
CASSTTLWGESYEQYF TRBJ2-7 TRBV19
CASSKGPPEGSRFSGNTIYF TRBJ1-3 TRBV21-1
CASSTTGGFNNEQFF TRBJ2-1 TRBV27
CASSLGQGVDEQYF TRBJ2-7 TRBV7-2
CASSQVTGGGSGYGYTF TRBJ1-2 TRBV4-1
CASSLGRGNEQFF TRBJ2-1 TRBV5-1
CASSLTGYEQYF TRBJ2-7 TRBV27
CASSGDTLPTYEQYF TRBJ2-7 TRBV2
CASSPGTMYEQYF TRBJ2-7 TRBV18
CASSLQTSGTIYYEQYF TRBJ2-7 TRBV27
CASSFSGRAAREQYF TRBJ2-7 TRBV27
CASGYGMQETQYF TRBJ2-5 TRBV5-1
CASSSGLAGREQFF TRBJ2-1 TRBV18
CASSLAHASGRADEQFF TRBJ2-1 TRBV11-1
CASSLLAGEKDEQFF TRBJ2-1 TRBV18
CASSLGSYNEQFF TRBJ2-1 TRBV27
CASSEIHPGGGLAEAFF TRBJ1-1 TRBV2
CASSYGRQRKYEQYF TRBJ2-7 TRBV6-5
CASSPSPPRYGYTF TRBJ1-2 TRBV27
CASSQRGALGYNEQFF TRBJ2-1 TRBV4-1
CASSGRPHNEQFF TRBJ2-1 TRBV27
CASSPRPVAYEQFF TRBJ2-1 TRBV5-4
CASSPDGYNEQFF TRBJ2-1 TRBV7-3
CASSLGVGQPQHF TRBJ1-5 TRBV28
CASSGGYVEQYF TRBJ2-7 TRBV7-9
CASSLRQGVFYEQYF TRBJ2-7 TRBV27
CAISPGTGVVAGELFF TRBJ2-2 TRBV10-3
CASRDLTGAWEQYF TRBJ2-7 TRBV2
CASSLTPGGDLGLDTQYF TRBJ2-3 TRBV7-3
CASSEGGTEAFF TRBJ1-1 TRBV6-1